The clone carrying this TCR beta chain was recorded only once. This sample is drawn from a study of blood T cell repertoires in COVID-19. Study context: T cells, B-cell-depleted T cells, or PBMCs supplied cDNA or gDNA.

The CDR3 runs to 16 residues. The authors' processing: Cell counts per sample came from amplifying reference gene primers. Assay used: immunoSEQ multiplex PCR; TCRdb lists only in-frame clones, some missing. Clone size and the V and J calls come from that table; the DNA yielded D and trimming. This table has under 100,000 clones, roughly 90% appearing once. The material sequenced was peripheral blood. This clonotype originated in a woman aged 70 to 79 with acute or convalescent COVID-19. The rearrangement uses TRBV21-1 and TRBJ2-7; the table's D call, TRBD2, was not checked against the DNA. TRBV21-1 is given as a pseudogene. The CDR3, as DNA: TGTGCCAGCAGCCCCGTGGGGGGGACCGATCCCTGCGAGCAGTACGTC. Its translation is CASSPVGGTDPCEQYV.